This T cell receptor beta chain was documented in a study of blood T cell repertoires in COVID-19. Two negative PCRs, clearance, or symptom resolution had been documented for recovered Cohort 3 donors. The CDR3 spans 14 residues. The trim removed 0 bases at V and 8 bases at J, leaving 4 bases unmatched. CDR1 and CDR2 (germline): SGHKS, YYEKEE (reference sequence). The repertoire was sequenced with immunoSEQ multiplex PCR; TCRdb's copy has only in-frame clones and lacks some. Among 150,000 or so clones listed, approximately 87% were seen once. Specimen: PBMCs or T cells enriched from blood (not recorded which). This chain connects TRBV5-5 to TRBJ1-2; 10 bases are shared with TRBD1. The clonotype originates from a woman in her fifties or sixties who had recovered from COVID-19. CDR3 protein: CASSLGQGALGYTF. CDR3 nucleotides: TGTGCCAGCAGCTTGGGACAGGGGGCATTGGGCTACACCTTC.